One sample yielded the 32 T cell receptor beta chains listed below, sequenced in a study of cytomegalovirus exposure and HLA in healthy donors. Profiling relied on immunoSEQ multiplex PCR, and the TCRdb table lists in-frame clones only, not all of them. The sample includes 300,000 to 400,000 clones, about nine tenths of them seen just once. The material sequenced was PBMCs. Every receptor here comes from a woman in her late teens or twenties in good health and CMV-seronegative.

This chain joins TRBV27 and TRBJ2-7, with D possibly being TRBD2 (5 bases). V was clipped by 6 bases and J by 6 bases, with 21 bases between them. The germline V gene encodes CDR1 MNHEY and CDR2 SMNVEV (reference sequence). The CDR3 totals 15 residues. CDR3 bases: TGTGCCAGCAGGCAGCGACCCCTGGCGGGCCTCGAGCAGTACTTC. Residues: CASRQRPLAGLEQYF.

V and J are TRBV28 and TRBJ2-1; 13 bases match TRBD2. The CDR3 loop spans 15 amino acids. Trimming cost V 6 bases and J 9 bases; bases outside gene matches: 8. Looked up from germline, CDR1 is MDHEN and CDR2 is SYDVKM. The chain's CDR3 is CASSLGLAGRGEQFF. CDR3 DNA: TGTGCCAGCAGCCTGGGACTAGCGGGAAGAGGTGAGCAGTTCTTC.

The chain uses TRBV27 and TRBJ2-6; D unclear. Trimming took off 2 bases at V and 0 bases at J, with 8 bases between the two ends. CDR1 is MNHEY, CDR2 SMNVEV, per germline (reference sequence). The CDR3 contains 16 residues. DNA of the CDR3: TGTGCCAGCAGTTTACTAGAGAGCTCTGGGGCCAACGTCCTGACTTTC. Translating it yields CASSLLESSGANVLTF.

As concerns this clone: Within the sample, other DNA sequences also encode this same CDR3. The rearrangement joins TRBV28 to TRBJ2-7; 9 bases are a match to TRBD2. V lost 8 bases to trimming and J lost 0 bases; unmatched junction nucleotides: 5. CDR1 is MDHEN and CDR2 is SYDVKM in the germline V gene. The CDR3 contains 14 residues. The chain's CDR3 is CASRLAGSSYEQYF. CDR3 coding DNA: TGTGCCAGCCGCCTAGCGGGAAGCTCCTACGAGCAGTACTTC.

This clone was observed a handful of times. Other DNA sequences in this sample translate to the same CDR3. This chain joins TRBV6-5 and TRBJ2-5; D might be TRBD1 (6 bases). V was shortened by 6 bases and J by 3 bases, with 11 bases between the two germline ends. The CDR3 extends over 13 amino acids. Germline CDR1 is MNHEY and CDR2 is SVGAGI. CDR3 amino acids: CASSRTGKETQYF. The CDR3 DNA sequence: TGTGCCAGCAGCCGCACAGGGAAAGAGACCCAGTACTTC.

This chain links TRBV7-9 with TRBJ2-5; TRBD2 agrees at 7 bases. CDR3 length: 14 residues. Germline V CDR1 and CDR2: SEHNR, FQNEAQ (reference sequence). Trimming at V came to 4 bases and at J to 5 bases, leaving 7 bases not matched to a gene. CDR3 amino acids: CASSWGRRGETQYF. Here the CDR3 DNA reads TGTGCCAGCAGCTGGGGCCGGCGGGGGGAGACCCAGTACTTC.

J is TRBJ1-2 and V is TRBV30; D ambiguous. Germline V gene data show CDR1 as GTSNPN and CDR2 as SVGIG (reference sequence). V lost 3 bases, J lost 0 bases, and 5 bases lay in between. This CDR3 region has 12 residues. CDR3 in amino acids: CAWRYSNYGYTF. As DNA, the CDR3 is TGTGCCTGGAGGTATTCTAACTATGGCTACACCTTC.

The chain carries TRBV4-2 and TRBJ1-4, with 7 bases that match TRBD1. The germline V gene encodes CDR1 LGHNA and CDR2 YNFKEQ. V lost 4 bases, J lost 4 bases, and 9 bases stayed unmatched. The CDR3 runs to 16 residues. The DNA of the CDR3 is TGTGCCAGCAGCCGGGGTGGGGACAGACTTAATGAAAAACTGTTTTTT. As protein: CASSRGGDRLNEKLFF.

The chain combines TRBV27 with TRBJ1-2; 7 nucleotides line up with TRBD1. The junction had 10 bases not matched to a gene; V was cut back by 6 bases and J by 0 bases. The V gene's germline CDR1 is MNHEY and CDR2 SMNVEV (reference sequence). This CDR3 comprises 16 residues. CDR3 in amino acids: CASSPGQFYANYGYTF. CDR3 coding DNA: TGTGCCAGCAGCCCGGGACAGTTTTATGCTAACTATGGCTACACCTTC.

V and J are TRBV27 and TRBJ1-4, with D perhaps matching TRBD1 (6 bases). The germline V gene encodes CDR1 MNHEY and CDR2 SMNVEV (reference sequence). The CDR3 is 18 residues long. Trimming stripped 1 base from V and 3 bases from J, with 18 bases between. The CDR3 DNA reads as TGTGCCAGCAGTTTATGGGCAGGGACATTACAGGCTAATGAAAAACTGTTTTTT. Translating it yields CASSLWAGTLQANEKLFF.

The rearrangement links TRBV7-2 to TRBJ1-1; TRBD1 aligns across 7 bases. The CDR3 has 15 amino acids. V was clipped by 5 bases and J by 0 bases; unmatched bases: 6. Germline-derived CDR1 and CDR2 are SGHTA and FQGNSA. CDR3 DNA sequence: TGTGCCAGCAGCCCGGGACAGAGAATGAACACTGAAGCTTTCTTT. Its protein product is CASSPGQRMNTEAFF.

The V gene is TRBV6-1, the J gene TRBJ2-3; no reliable D call. CDR3 length equals 14 residues. Per the germline V gene, CDR1 is MNHNS and CDR2 is SASEGT. Trimming shortened V by 1 base and J by 7 bases, and 12 bases separated the two germline ends. In DNA form, the CDR3 reads TGTGCCAGCAGTGAAGGTTCTAGTATACATACGCAGTATTTT. It yields the protein CASSEGSSIHTQYF.

The chain has TRBV12-5 and TRBJ2-2; TRBD2 agrees at 7 bases. After removal of 6 bases from V and 8 bases from J, the junction contained 12 bases not matched to a gene. The CDR3 is 15 amino acids. Germline CDR1 LGHNT, CDR2 FRNRAP. CDR3 sequence reads: CASGPPGSGIGELFF. Here the CDR3 DNA reads TGTGCTAGTGGCCCCCCAGGGAGCGGGATTGGGGAGCTGTTTTTT.

DNA of the CDR3: TGTGCCAGCAGCTTGGGCCGCGGGAGGGCGGAGACCCAGTACTTC. Its protein is CASSLGRGRAETQYF. J is TRBJ2-5 and V is TRBV11-2; 9 bases align to TRBD2. The V and J ends lost 3 bases and 5 bases, in that order; junction bases with no gene match: 7. CDR1 is SGHAT, CDR2 FQNNGV, per germline. The CDR3 has 15 amino acids. The complete variable domain, with remaining parts taken from reference TRBV11-2 and TRBJ2-5, reads EAGVAQSPRYKIIEKRQSVAFWCNPISGHATLYWYQQILGQGPKLLIQFQNNGVVDDSQLPKDRFSAERLKGVDSTLKIQPAKLEDSAVYLCASSLGRGRAETQYFGPGTRLLVL.

The chain is built from TRBV6-6 and TRBJ1-1; D is perhaps TRBD1 (5 bases). Trimming removed 3 bases from V and 5 bases from J, with 7 bases in between. CDR3 length: 12 residues. Germline V gene lookup returns CDR1 MNHNY and CDR2 SVGAGI (reference sequence). This CDR3 is CASSYGGTEAFF. CDR3 DNA sequence: TGTGCCAGCAGTTATGGGGGGACTGAAGCTTTCTTT.

This chain joins TRBV29-1 and TRBJ2-1; 15 nucleotides align to TRBD2. V was clipped by 6 bases and J by 3 bases; unmatched bases: 12. The CDR3 has 18 amino acids. Germline V CDR1 and CDR2: SQVTM, ANQGSEA. Here the CDR3 DNA reads TGCAGCGTCGTTGGGACTAGCGGGGGGTGGGGTGTCTACAATGAGCAGTTCTTC. It codes for CSVVGTSGGWGVYNEQFF.

The chain carries TRBV27 and TRBJ1-5, with TRBD1 as a possible D gene (6 bases). CDR3 length equals 16 residues. The V gene lost 6 bases and the J gene lost 6 bases, with 21 bases spanning the gap. Per the germline V gene, CDR1 is MNHEY and CDR2 is SMNVEV (reference sequence). CDR3 in amino acids: CASRPTPGDTGQPQHF. In DNA form, the CDR3 reads TGTGCCAGCAGACCCACACCAGGGGACACAGGTCAGCCCCAGCATTTT.

The V gene is TRBV7-9, the J gene TRBJ2-5, with 9 bases that match TRBD2. The CDR3 extends over 15 amino acids. Unmatched junction bases numbered 13, after V lost 11 bases and J lost 3 bases. The germline V gene has CDR1 SEHNR and CDR2 FQNEAQ (reference sequence). The CDR3 DNA reads TGTGCCGCCCGGAGACTAGCGGTAAAAGAAGAGACCCAGTACTTC. It is translated as CAARRLAVKEETQYF.

The chain carries TRBV18 and TRBJ1-2; 7 bases are shared with TRBD1. In germline, CDR1 is KGHSH, CDR2 LQKENI. This CDR3 has 13 residues. V shed 2 bases, J shed 10 bases, and the junction held 7 bases outside the gene matches. The CDR3 region is CASSPSRQGDYTF. The DNA for the CDR3 is TGTGCCAGCTCACCAAGCAGACAGGGAGACTACACCTTC.

This clone came up a few times. The chain employs TRBV6-1 and TRBJ1-2; D remains unclear. The V gene lost 3 bases and the J gene lost 2 bases, with 4 bases spanning the gap. CDR1 and CDR2 from the germline V gene are MNHNS and SASEGT. CDR3 length equals 12 residues. The CDR3 spells CASSESNYGYTF. Written as DNA, the CDR3 is TGTGCCAGCAGTGAGTCAAACTATGGCTACACCTTC.

The chain joins TRBV30 to TRBJ1-4, with D possibly matching TRBD1 (5 bases). V lost 0 bases and J 6 bases, leaving 5 bases between the germline ends. This CDR3 comprises 12 residues. Per germline, CDR1 GTSNPN and CDR2 SVGIG (reference sequence). CDR3 protein: CAWSVTDEKLFF. The CDR3 region has the DNA TGTGCCTGGAGTGTGACAGATGAAAAACTGTTTTTT. Filled out from reference TRBV30 and TRBJ1-4, the complete variable domain reads SQTIHQWPATLVQPVGSPLSLECTVEGTSNPNLYWYRQAAGRGLQLLFYSVGIGQISSEVPQNLSASRPQDRQFILSSKKLLLSDSGFYLCAWSVTDEKLFFGSGTQLSVL.

The V call is TRBV6-5, the J call TRBJ2-1, with 9 bases lining up with TRBD1. The length of the CDR3 is 15 residues. V shed 7 bases and J 4 bases; nucleotides not matched to a gene: 8. Germline CDR1 MNHEY, CDR2 SVGAGI. The CDR3 bases are TGTGCCAGCACCCTGGACAGGGGAGGGTACAATGAGCAGTTCTTC. Protein: CASTLDRGGYNEQFF.

Only a few counts were recorded for this clone. The chain combines TRBV29-1 with TRBJ2-4; D might be TRBD1 (5 bases). Germline V gene lookup returns CDR1 SQVTM and CDR2 ANQGSEA. With 2 bases removed from V and 6 bases from J, the gap between germline ends came to 5 bases. The CDR3 extends over 11 amino acids. CDR3 in DNA: TGCAGCGTTGAAAGGGGAAACATTCAGTACTTC. This encodes CSVERGNIQYF.

The rearrangement links TRBV5-5 to TRBJ1-5, with D possibly being TRBD1 (5 bases). V gave up 4 bases and J gave up 0 bases, with 23 bases separating them. This CDR3 spans 19 amino acids. Germline V CDR1 and CDR2: SGHKS, YYEKEE (reference sequence). The CDR3 bases are TGTGCCAGCAGCCCTAAACGCCGAGACAGACTTTATAGCAATCAGCCCCAGCATTTT. This translates into CASSPKRRDRLYSNQPQHF.

This clone appeared a single time. This chain joins TRBV4-1 and TRBJ2-3, with 8 nucleotides matching TRBD2. This CDR3 region has 18 residues. Germline V gives CDR1 MGHRA, CDR2 YSYEKL. Trimming took 3 bases from V and 1 from J; bases not matched to a gene: 12. In DNA form, the CDR3 reads TGCGCCAGCAGCCACCAAACAAGCGGGGGTCCAGGCACAGATACGCAGTATTTT. Amino acid sequence: CASSHQTSGGPGTDTQYF.

The genes are TRBV4-1 and TRBJ2-1; perhaps TRBD1 as D (6 bases). Trimming left V 11 bases short and J 7 bases short, with 12 bases between. The CDR3 totals 11 residues. Germline V gene data show CDR1 as MGHRA and CDR2 as YSYEKL. CDR3 protein: CASRGNNEQFF. The CDR3 DNA sequence: TGCGCCTCTAGGGGGAATAATGAGCAGTTCTTC.

The chain uses TRBV28 and TRBJ1-2, with 8 nucleotides matching TRBD1. The germline gives CDR1 MDHEN, CDR2 SYDVKM. With V trimmed by 6 bases and J by 4 bases, 10 bases remained unmatched. The CDR3 sequence is 15 residues long. Here the CDR3 reads CASSSGQGSLYGYTF. The DNA for the CDR3 is TGTGCCAGCAGCTCTGGACAGGGAAGTCTCTATGGCTACACCTTC.

J is TRBJ2-5 and V is TRBV28; the match to TRBD2 covers 10 bases. Per the germline V gene, CDR1 is MDHEN and CDR2 is SYDVKM. Trimming cost V 9 bases and J 9 bases; bases outside gene matches: 13. The CDR3 consists of 14 residues. Written as DNA, the CDR3 is TGTGCCAGTCGGAAGCGGGGGGGCGGGACGGCCCAGTACTTC. It codes for CASRKRGGGTAQYF.

This chain uses TRBV5-1 with TRBJ2-7; possible D gene TRBD2, 5 bases. Trimming took off 0 bases at V and 0 bases at J, with 10 bases between the two ends. The CDR3 sequence is 15 residues long. CDR1 is SGHRS, CDR2 YFSETQ, per germline. The CDR3 DNA sequence: TGCGCCAGCAGCTTGGGCGGGCCGCCCTCCTACGAGCAGTACTTC. It translates to CASSLGGPPSYEQYF.

The genes are TRBV30 and TRBJ1-3; D perhaps matches TRBD1 (6 bases). V lost 4 bases and J 6 bases, leaving 16 bases between the germline ends. This CDR3 contains 14 residues. Germline CDR1 is GTSNPN and CDR2 is SVGIG (reference sequence). CDR3 nucleotide sequence: TGTGCCTGGACACGGCAGGGGAGCTTAAACACCATATATTTT. Translating gives CAWTRQGSLNTIYF.

The rearrangement uses TRBV19 and TRBJ2-7, with D possibly being TRBD2 (5 bases). In germline, CDR1 is LNHDA, CDR2 SQIVND (reference sequence). V lost 7 bases, J lost 2 bases, and 15 bases lay in between. CDR3 size: 14 residues. The CDR3, as DNA: TGTGCCAGTAAGGGAGCCGGGGATACCTACGAGCAGTACTTC. Amino acid sequence: CASKGAGDTYEQYF.

This clone showed up just once. The gene calls are TRBV27 and TRBJ1-2; 7 positions agree with TRBD1. V was pared by 5 bases and J by 8 bases, with 8 bases of the junction left unmatched. Germline V CDR1 and CDR2: MNHEY, SMNVEV (reference sequence). CDR3 length equals 13 residues. This chain's CDR3 is CASSPGTARGYTF. For the CDR3, the DNA is TGTGCCAGCAGTCCTGGGACAGCGAGAGGCTACACCTTC.